The clone carrying this TCR beta chain appeared many times. The sample's time point: newly diagnosed GD, antithyroid drugs for less than 3 months. Following extraction of RNA from PBMCs, that RNA was used to make the TCR library. Arm-PCR of CDR3 regions and iRepertoire HTBI primers were used to build TCR beta libraries. TCRdb analysed the multiplex PCR reads with MiXCR anew, one entry per CDR3 protein. The table has 420,000 or so distinct CDR3 sequences, 16% seen once. This sample was included in a study of regulatory T cells in long-lasting Graves disease. The CDR3 is 15 amino acids. Germline values: CDR1 MDHEN, CDR2 SYDVKM. V was pared by 5 bases and J by 4 bases, with 17 bases between. The sample was also linked to a second study, of T cells in Graves' hyperthyroidism and ophthalmopathy.

The sample was peripheral blood mononuclear cells (PBMCs), taken at new diagnosis, from a patient treated with antithyroid drugs. This receptor was obtained from a young woman with Graves disease. This chain connects TRBV28 to TRBJ1-2; no firm D call. CDR3 amino acids: CASSPYLSLAYGYTF. CDR3 in DNA: TGTGCCAGCAGTCCCTATCTGAGTTTGGCCTATGGCTACACCTTC.